This passage covers 15 T cell receptor beta chains from one sample sequenced in a study of CD8+CD57+ T cells in acquired aplastic anemia. The template for TCR beta VDJ and CDR3 sequence profiling was genomic DNA. TCRdb itself ran the reads through MiXCR, one entry per CDR3 protein. This table has about 210,000 distinct CDR3 sequences, about 37% appearing once. Source material: sorted CD4+, CD8+, or CD8+CD57+ T cells (not recorded which) from PBMCs. Source of these receptors: a human donor in good health, serving as a control.

J is TRBJ2-7 and V is TRBV29-1; 7 positions agree with TRBD1. The V gene's germline CDR1 is SQVTM and CDR2 ANQGSEA. The CDR3 covers 13 residues. The V gene end was trimmed by 8 bases and the J gene end by 0 bases; junction bases not matched to a gene: 7. The CDR3 sequence: CSSGTAVSYEQYF. In DNA form, the CDR3 reads TGCAGCTCCGGGACAGCCGTCTCCTACGAGCAGTACTTC.

This clonotype was seen many times. The CDR3 is CASSGVLAGEQYF. In DNA form, the CDR3 reads TGCGCCAGCTCGGGGGTGCTCGCGGGCGAGCAGTACTTC. This chain connects TRBV4-1 to TRBJ2-7; the D gene is possibly TRBD2 (6 bases). Germline loops: CDR1 MGHRA, CDR2 YSYEKL. Trimming stripped 8 bases from V and 6 bases from J, with 17 bases between. This CDR3 spans 13 amino acids.

A note on this clonotype: Sequence at one end of the junction differs from germline and may be a read error. The chain has TRBV25-1 and TRBJ2-7; the match to TRBD1 covers 11 bases. The germline V gene encodes CDR1 MGHDK and CDR2 SYGVNS. The CDR3 is made up of 15 amino acids. The CDR3 DNA follows: TGCGCCAGCAGCCAAGTGGGACAGGGGGTAGGCGAGCAGTACTTC. Protein sequence: CASSQVGQGVGEQYF.

This clonotype was found a few times. The chain uses TRBV2 and TRBJ2-2, with 11 bases lining up with TRBD2. The germline CDR1 and CDR2 sequences are SNHLY and FYNNEI. The CDR3 runs to 14 residues. V dropped 6 bases and J dropped 8; count of bases not matched to a gene: 5. This CDR3 reads CASSTSGSGGELFF. The CDR3 DNA is TGTGCCAGCAGCACTAGCGGGAGTGGTGGGGAGCTGTTTTTT.

This clonotype was counted ten times or more. The chain recombines TRBV7-2 with TRBJ1-2; weak D call: TRBD1 (6 bases). The CDR3 is 12 amino acids. Trimming pared 3 bases from V and 8 bases from J, leaving 10 bases between. CDR1 and CDR2 from the germline V gene are SGHTA and FQGNSA. CDR3 sequence (DNA): TGTGCCAGCAGCTTGGCGGGGGGCGGCTACACCTTC. Amino acid sequence: CASSLAGGGYTF.

This clonotype has at least ten counts. The chain employs TRBV9 and TRBJ1-2, with D tentatively TRBD1 (5 bases). Trimming cost V 1 base and J 7 bases, with 14 bases left between them. The germline V gene encodes CDR1 SGDLS and CDR2 YYNGEE. The CDR3 is 14 amino acids. Here the CDR3 DNA reads TGTGCCAGCAGCGTAAGGTCGAACGGGGGTGGCTACACCTTC. Translation gives CASSVRSNGGGYTF.

At least ten counts were recorded for this clonotype. The rearrangement links TRBV19 to TRBJ1-4, with TRBD1 identical over 9 bases. CDR3 length: 14 residues. V trimming: 6 bases; J trimming: 7 bases; junction bases outside the gene matches: 6. CDR1 and CDR2 from the germline V gene are LNHDA and SQIVND (reference sequence). For the CDR3, the DNA is TGTGCCAGTAGACGGACAGGGGAGAGTGAAAAACTGTTTTTT. Encoded protein: CASRRTGESEKLFF.

This clonotype was seen once. The chain is built from TRBV2 and TRBJ2-2, with 7 nucleotides matching TRBD1. The germline gives CDR1 SNHLY, CDR2 FYNNEI. V trimming: 10 bases; J trimming: 1 base; junction bases outside the gene matches: 3. The CDR3 is 13 residues long. CDR3 sequence (DNA): TGTGCCAAACAGGGGATGAACACCGGGGAGCTGTTTTTT. It translates to CAKQGMNTGELFF.

This clonotype appeared a few times. At one end the junction does not follow the germline gene, possibly because of a read error. The chain combines TRBV6-5 with TRBJ1-2; D is unresolved. Germline CDR1 is MNHEY and CDR2 is SVGAGI. The CDR3 sequence is 13 residues long. The CDR3 DNA sequence: TGTGCCAGCAGTTACTCACCCCCATTTGGCTACGCCTTC. This sequence encodes CASSYSPPFGYAF.

The CDR3 nucleotides are TGTGCCAGCAGCTTAAGACGGGGGGCAAATGAGCAGTTCTTC. Amino acids: CASSLRRGANEQFF. The chain couples TRBV7-3 to TRBJ2-1; maybe TRBD2 (7 bases). Deletions cut 1 base from V and 7 bases from J, with 11 bases between. This CDR3 is built from 14 residues. Germline CDR1 is SGHTA and CDR2 is FQGTGA.

The table lists this clonotype with many counts. The chain couples TRBV19 to TRBJ1-5; tentatively, D is TRBD1 (5 bases). Germline-derived CDR1 and CDR2 are LNHDA and SQIVND (reference sequence). Trimming took 4 bases from V and 5 from J, leaving 12 bases between them. The CDR3 totals 14 residues. Here the CDR3 DNA reads TGTGCCAGTAGTAGGGACGAGGGTTATCAGCCCCAGCATTTT. Amino acids: CASSRDEGYQPQHF.

This clonotype came up many times. CDR3 nucleotides: TGTGCCAGCAGTTTCCTAGCGGGAGAGGGAGAGACCCAGTACTTC. Translation: CASSFLAGEGETQYF. V usage is TRBV27 and J usage is TRBJ2-5; 10 positions agree with TRBD2. There are 15 residues in the CDR3. Germline CDR1 and CDR2: MNHEY and SMNVEV (reference sequence). Losses at the gene ends were 3 bases for V and 4 bases for J; bases not matched to a gene: 5.

Remarks on this clonotype: The junction and the germline gene differ at one end; a read error may be behind it. The genes are TRBV25-1 and TRBJ2-7; TRBD2 matches 11 bases. CDR1 MGHDK and CDR2 SYGVNS come from the germline V gene. This CDR3 region has 17 residues. The CDR3 sequence is CASSEGSGGAAFHEQYF. CDR3 bases: TGCGCCAGCAGTGAGGGTAGCGGGGGGGCCGCCTTCCACGAGCAGTACTTC.

This clonotype is medium-sized by share. The rearrangement joins TRBV4-1 to TRBJ2-7; D not resolved. The CDR3 sequence is 13 residues long. V was clipped by 1 base and J by 4 bases, with 8 bases between them. Germline-derived CDR1 and CDR2 are MGHRA and YSYEKL. The DNA of the CDR3 is TGCGCCAGCAGCCAAGTCGGGCAATACGAGCAGTACTTC. It translates to CASSQVGQYEQYF.

This clonotype was counted many times. The chain links TRBV7-9 to TRBJ2-1; 7 positions match TRBD2. CDR3 length equals 13 residues. With V trimmed by 5 bases and J by 10 bases, 8 bases remained unmatched. Germline V lookup: CDR1 SEHNR, CDR2 FQNEAQ (reference sequence). This chain's CDR3 is CASSRDRGVEQFF. In nucleotides, the CDR3 is TGTGCCAGCAGCCGGGACCGGGGGGTAGAGCAGTTCTTC.